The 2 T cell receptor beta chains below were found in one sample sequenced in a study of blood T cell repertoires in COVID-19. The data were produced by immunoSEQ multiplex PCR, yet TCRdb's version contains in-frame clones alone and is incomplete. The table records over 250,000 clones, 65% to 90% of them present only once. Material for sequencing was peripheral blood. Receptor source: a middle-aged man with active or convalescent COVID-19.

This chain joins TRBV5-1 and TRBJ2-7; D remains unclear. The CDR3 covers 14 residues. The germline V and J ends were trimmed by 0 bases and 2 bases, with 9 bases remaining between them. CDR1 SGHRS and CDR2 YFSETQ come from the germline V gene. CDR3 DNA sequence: TGCGCCAGCAGCTTGGCCATAGGAGCCTACGAGCAGTACTTC. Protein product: CASSLAIGAYEQYF.

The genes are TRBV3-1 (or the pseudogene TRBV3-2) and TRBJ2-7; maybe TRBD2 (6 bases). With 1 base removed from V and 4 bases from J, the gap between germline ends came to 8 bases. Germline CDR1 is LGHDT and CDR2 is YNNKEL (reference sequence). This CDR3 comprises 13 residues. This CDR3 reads CASSQAGRYEQYF. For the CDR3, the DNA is TGTGCCAGCAGCCAAGCAGGGAGGTACGAGCAGTACTTC.